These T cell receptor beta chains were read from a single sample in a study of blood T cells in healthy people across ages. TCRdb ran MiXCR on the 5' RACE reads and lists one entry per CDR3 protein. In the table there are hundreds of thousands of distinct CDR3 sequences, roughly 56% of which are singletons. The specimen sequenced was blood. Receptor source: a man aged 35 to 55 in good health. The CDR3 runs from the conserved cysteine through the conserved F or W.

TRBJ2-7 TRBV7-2 CASSFAGNSGVYEQYF
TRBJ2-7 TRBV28 CAWGTGVGEQYF
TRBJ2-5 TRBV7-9 CASSLFAQGLRETQYF
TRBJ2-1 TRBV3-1 CASSHRVSGQFF
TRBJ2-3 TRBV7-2 CASSLEIGRDPDTQYF
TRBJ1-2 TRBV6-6 CASSSVRAGYTF
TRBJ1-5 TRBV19 CASSKDSGGRPQHF
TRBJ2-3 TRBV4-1 CASTLRGGTDTQYF
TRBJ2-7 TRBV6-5 CASSLGASGPYEQYF
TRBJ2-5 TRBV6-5 CASSYLDGLGEQYF
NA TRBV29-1 CSVQGGEGRYRETQYF
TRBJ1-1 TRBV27 CASSLAKNTEAFF
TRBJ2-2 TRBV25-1 CASSAGTGMNTGELFF
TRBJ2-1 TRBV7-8 CASSSRLDPYNEQFF
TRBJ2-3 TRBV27 CASSGSGGGTDTQYF
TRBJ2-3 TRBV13 CASNSVGQGKSDTQYF
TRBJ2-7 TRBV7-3 CASSPTGRETYEQYF
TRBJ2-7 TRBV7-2 CASSRGQGAAIEQYF
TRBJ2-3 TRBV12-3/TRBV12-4 CASSFAGSVSDTQYF
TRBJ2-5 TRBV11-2 CASSYDSTHQETQYF
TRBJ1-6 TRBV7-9 CASSFDNKRDSKVPLHF
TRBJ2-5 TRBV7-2 CASSDRAAVGYNEQYF